This entry lists 18 T cell receptor beta chains sequenced from one sample in a study of beta chain features in type 1 diabetes. Every bit of the isolated RNA underwent reverse transcription, so sequencing read expressed TCRB transcripts. Sequenced by immunoSEQ multiplex PCR; TCRdb stores in-frame clones only, minus some. Counted here are 20,000 to 25,000 clones, over 60% occurring once; the ten biggest clones make up about 2.2%. The sample taken for sequencing was Tregs from blood. The origin of the receptors is a woman aged 40 to 55 in good health.

The chain is built from TRBV4-1 and TRBJ1-5, with 7 bases identical to TRBD1. The CDR3 has 16 amino acids. The J segment lost 7 bases and the V segment lost 4 bases, leaving 13 bases of the junction unmatched. CDR1 and CDR2 (germline): MGHRA, YSYEKL. The CDR3 sequence is CASSPGDSPQEQPQHF. CDR3 in DNA: TGCGCCAGCAGCCCAGGGGACAGCCCACAGGAGCAGCCCCAGCATTTT.

This clone was recorded only once. The CDR3 nucleotides are TGTGCCAGCAGCCCGGGGGGGCCCGCAGATACGCAGTATTTT. Residues: CASSPGGPADTQYF. This chain links TRBV7-2 with TRBJ2-3; 8 bases are a match to TRBD2. The CDR3 sequence is 14 residues long. Germline-derived CDR1 and CDR2 are SGHTA and FQGNSA. The V segment lost 5 bases and the J segment 4 bases; nucleotides outside the gene matches: 5.

The chain couples TRBV2 to TRBJ2-5; 7 bases map to TRBD2. CDR3 size: 12 residues. From germline, CDR1 is SNHLY and CDR2 FYNNEI. V lost 6 bases to trimming and J lost 5 bases; unmatched junction nucleotides: 3. The chain's CDR3 is CASSPGRETQYF. CDR3 in DNA: TGTGCCAGCAGCCCCGGGAGGGAGACCCAGTACTTC.

This clone was picked up a small number of times. The chain uses TRBV18 and TRBJ2-1; TRBD2 might be the D (5 bases). V was pared by 1 base and J by 3 bases, with 13 bases between. Germline values: CDR1 KGHSH, CDR2 LQKENI. This CDR3 has 16 residues. CDR3 nucleotides: TGTGCCAGCTCACCACTTTCGACGGGGAGCTACAATGAGCAGTTCTTC. Amino acid sequence: CASSPLSTGSYNEQFF.

The chain uses TRBV9 and TRBJ2-3; D perhaps matches TRBD2 (7 bases). The germline V gene encodes CDR1 SGDLS and CDR2 YYNGEE. V lost 1 base and J lost 5, with 20 bases in between. The CDR3 covers 17 residues. The chain's CDR3 is CASSVKQGGGAGDTQYF. In DNA form, the CDR3 reads TGTGCCAGCAGCGTAAAACAGGGAGGGGGGGCCGGAGATACGCAGTATTTT.

V gene TRBV2 combines with J gene TRBJ2-1, with 8 bases that match TRBD1. The CDR3 totals 18 residues. V shed 4 bases and J 8 bases; nucleotides not matched to a gene: 19. Per germline, CDR1 SNHLY and CDR2 FYNNEI. CDR3 region: CASSVKGQGARSFYEQFF. The CDR3 region has the DNA TGTGCCAGCAGTGTGAAAGGGCAGGGGGCGCGCAGTTTCTATGAGCAGTTCTTC.

The rearrangement joins TRBV29-1 to TRBJ2-3; 9 bases line up with TRBD2. The CDR3 has 15 amino acids. Trimming cost V 5 bases and J 4 bases; bases outside gene matches: 10. Germline V gives CDR1 SQVTM, CDR2 ANQGSEA. As DNA, the CDR3 is TGCAGCGTTTCTGAAGTGCGGGGGGGCCCAGATACGCAGTATTTT. This sequence encodes CSVSEVRGGPDTQYF.

This clone was seen a few times. V is TRBV2 and J is TRBJ2-5; tentatively, D is TRBD1 (6 bases). V was clipped by 6 bases and J by 0 bases, with 11 bases between them. The CDR3 is made up of 14 amino acids. Germline V gene data show CDR1 as SNHLY and CDR2 as FYNNEI. DNA for the CDR3: TGTGCCAGCAGGGTGGACAGAAACCAAGAGACCCAGTACTTC. Residues: CASRVDRNQETQYF.

The V gene is TRBV7-2, the J gene TRBJ2-1; the match to TRBD1 covers 8 bases. This CDR3 is built from 14 residues. J gave up 8 bases and V 6 bases, and 9 bases lay outside the gene matches. Germline assignment: CDR1 SGHTA and CDR2 FQGNSA. CDR3 sequence: CASSRQGWDDEQFF. In DNA, the CDR3 is TGTGCCAGCAGTCGACAGGGGTGGGACGATGAGCAGTTCTTC.

This clone was picked up a small number of times. The chain couples TRBV12-5 to TRBJ1-3; D is unresolved. Between the trimmed V and J ends, which lost 6 bases and 0 bases, there was a span of 21 bases. Per the germline V gene, CDR1 is LGHNT and CDR2 is FRNRAP. The CDR3 totals 18 residues. The CDR3 loop reads CASGPDAPGSSSGNTIYF. In DNA, the CDR3 is TGTGCTAGTGGCCCCGACGCCCCGGGGTCCTCCTCTGGAAACACCATATATTTT.

This clone was seen a handful of times. The rearrangement uses TRBV10-3 and TRBJ2-7, with TRBD1 matching over 9 bases. In germline, CDR1 is ENHRY, CDR2 SYGVKD. Trimming removed 4 bases from V and 2 bases from J; junction bases left unmatched: 12. This CDR3 spans 17 amino acids. The CDR3 protein is CAISGEPGQGVAYEQYF. The CDR3 nucleotides read TGTGCCATCAGTGGGGAGCCGGGACAGGGCGTCGCCTACGAGCAGTACTTC.

There are a few counts of this clone. The chain is built from TRBV19 and TRBJ1-1; D ambiguous. The CDR3 is 13 amino acids. Germline loops: CDR1 LNHDA, CDR2 SQIVND (reference sequence). V lost 5 bases and J lost 1, with 8 bases in between. The CDR3 loop is CASSPQPNTEAFF. The CDR3 bases are TGTGCCAGTAGTCCACAGCCGAACACTGAAGCTTTCTTT.

The rearrangement joins TRBV5-1 to TRBJ2-3; a weak D match, TRBD2 (6 bases). Trimming stripped 3 bases from V and 2 bases from J, with 13 bases between. Germline CDR1 is SGHRS and CDR2 is YFSETQ. This CDR3 has 15 residues. The CDR3 region is CASSSILANTDTQYF. The CDR3 nucleotides are TGCGCCAGCAGCTCAATACTAGCAAACACAGATACGCAGTATTTT.

This chain joins TRBV7-8 and TRBJ2-7, with D maybe TRBD1 (7 bases). The V gene lost 2 bases and the J gene lost 3 bases, with 14 bases spanning the gap. The CDR3 runs 15 residues. Germline CDR1 SGHVS, CDR2 FQNEAQ. The CDR3 protein is CASSLPSGGSYEQYF. As DNA, the CDR3 is TGTGCCAGCAGCTTACCTTCAGGGGGGAGCTACGAGCAGTACTTC.

This clone has just a few counts. The chain employs TRBV4-1 and TRBJ1-1, with D perhaps matching TRBD1 (5 bases). V lost 6 bases, J lost 4 bases, and 18 bases lay in between. This CDR3 region has 15 residues. The germline V gene encodes CDR1 MGHRA and CDR2 YSYEKL. The CDR3 region is CASRPYNRGTTEAFF. CDR3 nucleotide sequence: TGCGCCAGCAGGCCCTATAATAGGGGAACCACTGAAGCTTTCTTT.

The rearrangement joins TRBV6-6 to TRBJ1-2, with 9 bases aligning to TRBD1. This CDR3 has 13 residues. CDR1 and CDR2 from the germline V gene are MNHNY and SVGAGI (reference sequence). The V gene end was trimmed by 7 bases and the J gene end by 4 bases; junction bases not matched to a gene: 4. CDR3 region: CASNLQGAYGYTF. CDR3 sequence (DNA): TGTGCCAGCAACCTACAGGGGGCCTATGGCTACACCTTC.

CDR3 residues: CSANRDRGTEAFF. The CDR3 nucleotides are TGCAGCGCCAACCGGGACAGGGGTACTGAAGCTTTCTTT. This chain connects TRBV29-1 to TRBJ1-1, with TRBD1 matching 10 bases. V was clipped by 7 bases and J by 5 bases; unmatched bases: 7. The CDR3 is made up of 13 amino acids. Germline values: CDR1 SQVTM, CDR2 ANQGSEA.

The chain is built from TRBV2 and TRBJ1-2; D gene ambiguous. Trimming removed 6 bases at V and 5 bases at J, with 7 bases between. CDR3 length equals 11 residues. Per the germline V gene, CDR1 is SNHLY and CDR2 is FYNNEI. In nucleotides, the CDR3 is TGTGCCAGCAGGCAAACTTATGGCTACACCTTC. Protein: CASRQTYGYTF.